One sample yielded the 8 T cell receptor beta chains listed below, sequenced in a study of early T cells in non-severe SARS-CoV-2 infection. TCRdb re-called the 5' RACE reads with MiXCR, one entry per CDR3 protein. The data show some 50,000 distinct CDR3 sequences, with 5.4% seen just once and approximately 5.1% held by the top ten. This material consisted of whole blood, taken at baseline. The receptors here all came from an adult who was a healthcare worker with PCR-confirmed SARS-CoV-2 infection or an uninfected control (not recorded which).

The rearrangement uses TRBV30 and TRBJ2-7, with 7 bases fitting TRBD1. Trimming took 1 base from V and 2 from J; bases not matched to a gene: 2. Germline V CDR1 and CDR2: GTSNPN, SVGIG (reference sequence). The CDR3 runs 13 residues. CDR3 in DNA: TGTGCCTGGAGTGAGGGGGCTACCTACGAGCAGTACTTC. Translating it yields CAWSEGATYEQYF.

This clonotype was detected many times. The chain employs TRBV7-2 and TRBJ2-1, with D unclear. Deletions cut 2 bases from V and 9 bases from J, with 11 bases between. This CDR3 has 13 residues. CDR1 and CDR2 (germline): SGHTA, FQGNSA. The CDR3 DNA follows: TGTGCCAGCAGCTTAAGCCCTTCCGGTGAGCAGTTCTTC. Translated, it gives CASSLSPSGEQFF. Full variable domain (rest looked up from reference TRBV7-2 and TRBJ2-1): GAGVSQSPSNKVTEKGKDVELRCDPISGHTALYWYRQSLGQGLEFLIYFQGNSAPDKSGLPSDRFSAERTGGSVSTLTIQRTQQEDSAVYLCASSLSPSGEQFFGPGTRLTVL.

This clonotype was observed at least ten times. V usage is TRBV12-3 or TRBV12-4 and J usage is TRBJ2-7; maybe TRBD1 (6 bases). This CDR3 comprises 12 residues. The V and J ends lost 6 bases and 4 bases respectively, with 10 bases between them. The CDR3 DNA reads as TGTGCCAGCAGCCAACAGGGTTACGAGCAGTACTTC. The encoded protein is CASSQQGYEQYF.

This clonotype came up a few times. V and J are TRBV20-1 and TRBJ2-3; D is ambiguous. Germline V gives CDR1 DFQATT, CDR2 SNEGSKA (reference sequence). Trimming removed 8 bases from V and 4 bases from J, with 19 bases in between. This CDR3 has 14 residues. CDR3 in DNA: TGCAGTACAACCCAGGAGCTCCTCCCAGATACGCAGTATTTT. This encodes CSTTQELLPDTQYF.

V and J are TRBV6-1 and TRBJ1-4; D gene unclear. V lost 1 base, J lost 8 bases, and 11 bases lay in between. From germline, CDR1 is MNHNS and CDR2 SASEGT. The CDR3 is 14 residues long. CDR3 region: CASSEGQGGEKLFF. The CDR3 DNA follows: TGTGCCAGCAGTGAAGGGCAAGGAGGAGAAAAACTGTTTTTT.

The table lists this clonotype with many counts. The chain uses TRBV28 and TRBJ2-1; tentatively, D is TRBD2 (6 bases). Germline CDR1 reads MDHEN; CDR2 reads SYDVKM. Trimming took 1 base from V and 10 from J, leaving 14 bases between them. The CDR3 has 14 amino acids. For the CDR3, the DNA is TGTGCCAGCAGTTTATTGCGGGAAGGAGGCGAGCAGTTCTTC. As protein: CASSLLREGGEQFF.

This clonotype came up many times. The J gene is TRBJ2-2, the V gene TRBV11-3; D may be TRBD2 (5 bases). CDR3 length: 15 amino acids. Germline-derived CDR1 and CDR2 are SGHNT and YENEEA. V was shortened by 5 bases and J by 4 bases, with 14 bases between the two germline ends. In DNA, the CDR3 is TGTGCCAGCAGCCCAATACGGGGTCCCACCGGGGAGCTGTTTTTT. It yields the protein CASSPIRGPTGELFF.

Many counts were recorded for this clonotype. V usage is TRBV14 and J usage is TRBJ2-7; 8 nucleotides agree with TRBD1. CDR1 SGHDN and CDR2 FVKESK come from the germline V gene. This CDR3 contains 15 residues. Unmatched junction bases numbered 8, after V lost 1 base and J lost 6 bases. CDR3 amino acids: CASSQGTGGYFEQYF. The CDR3 region has the DNA TGTGCCAGCAGCCAAGGAACAGGGGGATATTTCGAGCAGTACTTC.